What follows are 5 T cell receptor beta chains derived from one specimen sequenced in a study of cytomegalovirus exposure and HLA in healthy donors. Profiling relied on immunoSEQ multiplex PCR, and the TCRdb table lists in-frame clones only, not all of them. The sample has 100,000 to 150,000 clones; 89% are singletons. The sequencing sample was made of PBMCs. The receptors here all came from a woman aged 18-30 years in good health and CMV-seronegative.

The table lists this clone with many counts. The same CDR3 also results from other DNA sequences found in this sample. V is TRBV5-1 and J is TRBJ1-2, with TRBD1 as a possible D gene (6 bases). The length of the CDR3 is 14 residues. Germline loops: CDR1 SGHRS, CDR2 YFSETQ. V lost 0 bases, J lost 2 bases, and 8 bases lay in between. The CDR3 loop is CASSLGGTNYGYTF. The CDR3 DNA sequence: TGCGCCAGCAGCTTGGGTGGGACAAACTATGGCTACACCTTC.

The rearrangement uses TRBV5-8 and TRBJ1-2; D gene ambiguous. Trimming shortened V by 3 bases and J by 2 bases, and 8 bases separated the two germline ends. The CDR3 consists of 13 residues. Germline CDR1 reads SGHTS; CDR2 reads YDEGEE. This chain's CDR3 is CASSWTGNYGYTF. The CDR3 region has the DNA TGTGCCAGCAGCTGGACGGGGAACTATGGCTACACCTTC.

The CDR3 sequence: CASSKRQVSTEAFF. The CDR3 DNA sequence: TGTGCCAGCAGCAAACGACAGGTTTCCACTGAAGCTTTCTTT. V gene TRBV7-6 combines with J gene TRBJ1-1; the D gene is possibly TRBD1 (6 bases). This CDR3 region has 14 residues. Germline CDR1 and CDR2: SGHVS and FNYEAQ. V lost 5 bases, J lost 4 bases, and 14 bases lay in between.

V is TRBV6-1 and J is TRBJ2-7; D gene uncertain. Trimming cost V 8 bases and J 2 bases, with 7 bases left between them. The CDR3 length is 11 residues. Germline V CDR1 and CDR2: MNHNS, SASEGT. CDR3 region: CASHTPYEQYF. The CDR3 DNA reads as TGTGCCAGCCACACCCCCTACGAGCAGTACTTC.

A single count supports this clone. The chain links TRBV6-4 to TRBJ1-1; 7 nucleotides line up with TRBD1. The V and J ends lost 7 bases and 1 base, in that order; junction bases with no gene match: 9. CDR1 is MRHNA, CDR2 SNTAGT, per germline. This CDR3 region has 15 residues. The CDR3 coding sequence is TGTGCCAGCAATGTGAGTGGGACAGAGAACACTGAAGCTTTCTTT. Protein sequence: CASNVSGTENTEAFF.